These 8 T cell receptor beta chains came from one sample sequenced in a study of blood T cell repertoires in COVID-19. Using immunoSEQ multiplex PCR, the repertoire was profiled, and TCRdb retains in-frame clones only, with some absent. The table has 140,000 to 150,000 clones, around 85% seen once. Sequenced input: peripheral blood. The receptors derive from a woman aged 55 to 70 with COVID-19, enrolled during active disease.

The chain couples TRBV5-1 to TRBJ1-5, with 7 bases fitting TRBD1. The CDR3 has 15 amino acids. CDR1 is SGHRS and CDR2 is YFSETQ in the germline V gene. V lost 2 bases, J lost 3 bases, and 5 bases stayed unmatched. Here the CDR3 reads CASSFETGFNQPQHF. The CDR3 nucleotides read TGCGCCAGCAGCTTCGAGACAGGGTTCAATCAGCCCCAGCATTTT. The variable domain in full, completed from reference TRBV5-1 and TRBJ1-5, reads KAGVTQTPRYLIKTRGQQVTLSCSPISGHRSVSWYQQTPGQGLQFLFEYFSETQRNKGNFPGRFSGRQFSNSRSEMNVSTLELGDSALYLCASSFETGFNQPQHFGDGTRLSIL.

This chain's CDR3 is CASSLGSLREQYF. The CDR3 coding sequence is TGTGCCAGCAGTTTAGGGAGCCTGAGGGAGCAGTACTTC. The chain couples TRBV27 to TRBJ2-7, with TRBD2 as a possible D gene (5 bases). With 2 bases removed from V and 7 bases from J, the gap between germline ends came to 12 bases. The CDR3 has 13 residues. Germline V gene sequence: CDR1 MNHEY, CDR2 SMNVEV (reference sequence).

The rearrangement joins TRBV4-1 to TRBJ1-1; 7 bases match TRBD1. CDR1 and CDR2 from the germline V gene are MGHRA and YSYEKL. The V gene end was trimmed by 5 bases and the J gene end by 1 base; junction bases not matched to a gene: 7. The CDR3 extends over 15 amino acids. The CDR3 loop is CASSADHRGNTEAFF. In DNA, the CDR3 is TGCGCCAGCAGCGCCGACCACAGGGGGAACACTGAAGCTTTCTTT.

This chain uses TRBV7-3 with TRBJ1-1, with a tentative D call TRBD1 (6 bases). The CDR3 runs to 13 residues. Germline CDR1 and CDR2: SGHTA and FQGTGA. V gave up 5 bases and J gave up 4 bases, with 11 bases separating them. DNA for the CDR3: TGTGCCAGCAGCCAACAGGGTCCCACTGAAGCTTTCTTT. Amino acid sequence: CASSQQGPTEAFF.

The chain employs TRBV9 and TRBJ1-5, with a possible D match to TRBD1 (5 bases). Germline CDR1 is SGDLS and CDR2 is YYNGEE. This CDR3 comprises 14 residues. V was pared by 4 bases and J by 2 bases, with 10 bases between. For the CDR3, the DNA is TGTGCCAGCAGCCTTACAGGTGGCAATCAGCCCCAGCATTTT. Translating it yields CASSLTGGNQPQHF.

V is TRBV4-2 and J is TRBJ2-6; D may be TRBD2 (6 bases). Germline CDR1 reads LGHNA; CDR2 reads YNFKEQ. The CDR3 is made up of 19 amino acids. Between the trimmed V and J ends, which lost 2 bases and 0 bases, there was a span of 17 bases. CDR3 DNA sequence: TGTGCCAGCAGCCAAAGGCCCAGGAGGGGACTCTCTGGGGCCAACGTCCTGACTTTC. Translation: CASSQRPRRGLSGANVLTF.

V is TRBV5-1 and J is TRBJ1-2; 7 nucleotides line up with TRBD1. Germline CDR1 and CDR2: SGHRS and YFSETQ. J was trimmed by 7 bases and V by 1 base; bases with no gene match: 7. The CDR3 is made up of 14 amino acids. The CDR3 region is CASSLTGDKSGYTF. The CDR3, as DNA: TGCGCCAGCAGCTTGACAGGGGACAAGTCTGGCTACACCTTC.

The V call is TRBV7-9, the J call TRBJ2-3, with no clear D. Germline V CDR1 and CDR2: SEHNR, FQNEAQ (reference sequence). CDR3 length equals 14 residues. V lost 6 bases and J lost 2, with 12 bases in between. The CDR3 sequence: CASSRSGNTDTQYF. DNA for the CDR3: TGTGCCAGCAGTCGAAGTGGCAACACAGATACGCAGTATTTT. Complete variable domain (other parts from reference TRBV7-9 and TRBJ2-3): DTGVSQNPRHKITKRGQNVTFRCDPISEHNRLYWYRQTLGQGPEFLTYFQNEAQLEKSRLLSDRFSAERPKGSFSTLEIQRTEQGDSAMYLCASSRSGNTDTQYFGPGTRLTVL.